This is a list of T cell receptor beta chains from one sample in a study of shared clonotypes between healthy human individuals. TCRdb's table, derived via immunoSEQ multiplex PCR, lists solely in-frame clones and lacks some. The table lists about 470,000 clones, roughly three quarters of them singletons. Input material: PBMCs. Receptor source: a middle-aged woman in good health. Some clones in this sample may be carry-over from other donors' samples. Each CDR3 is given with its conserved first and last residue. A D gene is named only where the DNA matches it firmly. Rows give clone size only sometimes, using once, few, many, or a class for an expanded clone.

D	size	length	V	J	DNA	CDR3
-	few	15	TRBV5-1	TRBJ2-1	TGCGCCAGCTGCCCCTTGGGGGCCAACTACAATGAGCAGTTCTTC	CASCPLGANYNEQFF
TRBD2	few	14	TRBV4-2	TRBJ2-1	TGTGCCAGCAGCCCCCGGACTAGATTAGGTGAGCAGTTCTTC	CASSPRTRLGEQFF
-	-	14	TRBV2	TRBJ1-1	TGTGCCAGCAGGGGAGGACAGCTTGACACTGAAGCTTTCTTT	CASRGGQLDTEAFF
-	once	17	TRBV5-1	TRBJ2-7	TGCGCCAGCAGCACCACACCGGGCTCCTCGCTTGCCTACGAGCAGTACTTC	CASSTTPGSSLAYEQYF
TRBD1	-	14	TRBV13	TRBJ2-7	TGTGCCAGCAGCTTAGGTGACAGGGTCTACGAGCAGTACTTC	CASSLGDRVYEQYF
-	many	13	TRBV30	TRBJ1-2	TGTGCCTGGAGTGGTCCAGCAAACTATGGCTACACCTTC	CAWSGPANYGYTF
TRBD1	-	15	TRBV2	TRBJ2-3	TGTGCCAGCAGGTCCAGGGGGCTCCTCACAGATACGCAGTATTTT	CASRSRGLLTDTQYF
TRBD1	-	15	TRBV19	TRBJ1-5	TGTGCCAGTAGTATAGAGACAGGGTTCAATCAGCCCCAGCATTTT	CASSIETGFNQPQHF
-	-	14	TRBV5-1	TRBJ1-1	TGCGCCAGCAGCTTGGGTAGGGCTGGGGCTGAAGCTTTCTTT	CASSLGRAGAEAFF
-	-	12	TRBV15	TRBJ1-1	TGTGCCACCAGCAGACAGCGCACTGAAGCTTTCTTT	CATSRQRTEAFF
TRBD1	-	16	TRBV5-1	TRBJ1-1	TGCGCCAGCAGCCAGACAGGGGGTCCTATGAACACTGAAGCTTTCTTT	CASSQTGGPMNTEAFF
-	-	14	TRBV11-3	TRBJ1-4	TGTGCCAGCAGCATAACCCGACAGGTCGAAAAACTGTTTTTT	CASSITRQVEKLFF
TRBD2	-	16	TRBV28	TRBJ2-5	TGTGCCAGCAGTGAGATTAGCGGGAGGGGGGCGGAGACCCAGTACTTC	CASSEISGRGAETQYF
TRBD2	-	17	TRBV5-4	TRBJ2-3	TGTGCCAGCAGCTTGGGACGTAGCGGGAGCAGCACAGATACGCAGTATTTT	CASSLGRSGSSTDTQYF
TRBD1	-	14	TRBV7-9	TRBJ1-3	TGTGCCAGCAGCTGGGACAGGGGGGTACACACCATATATTTT	CASSWDRGVHTIYF
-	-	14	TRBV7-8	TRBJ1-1	TGTGCCAGCAGCCCCCCCGGACGGAACACTGAAGCTTTCTTT	CASSPPGRNTEAFF
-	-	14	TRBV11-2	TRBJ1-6	TGTGCCAGCAGCTGGGCTCCTAGGGATTCACCCCTCCACTTT	CASSWAPRDSPLHF
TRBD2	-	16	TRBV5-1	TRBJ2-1	TGCGCCAGCAGCTTAATAGCGGGAAGCTCCTACAATGAGCAGTTCTTC	CASSLIAGSSYNEQFF
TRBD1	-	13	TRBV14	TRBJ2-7	TGTGCCAGCATCCTGACAGGGGAATACGAGCAGTACTTC	CASILTGEYEQYF
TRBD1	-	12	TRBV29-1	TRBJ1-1	TGCAGCGTTGAAGGGACAGGGGTGGAAGCTTTCTTT	CSVEGTGVEAFF
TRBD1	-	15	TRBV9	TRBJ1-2	TGTGCCAGCAGCGCCTCCACAGGGGTCAACTATGGCTACACCTTC	CASSASTGVNYGYTF
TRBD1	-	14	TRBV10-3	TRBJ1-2	TGTGCCATACTAGGGGACAGGGGAAACTATGGCTACACCTTC	CAILGDRGNYGYTF
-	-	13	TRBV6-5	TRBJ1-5	TGTGCCAGCAGTTACGGGGAGGACCTTCCTCCGCATTTT	CASSYGEDLPPHF
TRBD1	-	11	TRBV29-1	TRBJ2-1	TGCAGCGTGGACAGGGCCCTAGGGCAGTTCTTC	CSVDRALGQFF
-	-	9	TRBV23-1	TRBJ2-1	TGCGCCAGCAGGAATGAGCAGTTCTTC	CASRNEQFF
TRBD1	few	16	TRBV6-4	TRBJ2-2	TGTGCCAGCAGTTCGTCTGGACAGGGGAACACCGGGGAGCTGTTTTTT	CASSSSGQGNTGELFF
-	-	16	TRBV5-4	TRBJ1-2	TGTGCCAGCAGCTTGGACCCGGGTGTTGGCGGGTATGGCTACACCTTC	CASSLDPGVGGYGYTF
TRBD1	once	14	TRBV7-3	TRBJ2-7	TGTGCCAGCAGCAGCGGGACAGGGGTCGGCGAGCAGTACTTC	CASSSGTGVGEQYF
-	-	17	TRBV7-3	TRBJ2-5	TGTGCCAGCAGCGATGGATTTGCGGAAGAAGGCCAAGAGACCCAGTACTTC	CASSDGFAEEGQETQYF
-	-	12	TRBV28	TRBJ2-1	TGTGCCAGCAGTTTTGGGTCTAGTGAGCAGTTCTTC	CASSFGSSEQFF